The sequence of this TCR beta chain was determined in a study of early T cells in non-severe SARS-CoV-2 infection. Study in general: The authors sequenced bulk RNA from unsorted whole blood, leaving chains unpaired.

This clonotype was seen more than once but under ten times. The CDR3 has 13 residues. V dropped 3 bases and J dropped 8 bases, with 14 bases sitting between them. CDR1 is SQVTM, CDR2 ANQGSEA, per germline. TCRdb reprocessed the 5' RACE reads with MiXCR, giving one entry per CDR3 protein. The repertoire holds about 80,000 distinct CDR3 sequences, with 11% to 15% as singletons. The rearrangement joins TRBV29-1 to TRBJ2-4; D is perhaps TRBD1 (6 bases). The receptor's source is an adult who was a healthcare worker with PCR-confirmed SARS-CoV-2 infection or an uninfected control (not recorded which). The source material was whole blood. The CDR3 DNA reads as TGCAGCGTTGAGGACAGTTCAAGGGACATTCAGTACTTC. This gives the protein CSVEDSSRDIQYF.